The 7 T cell receptor beta chains below were found in one sample sequenced in a study of molecular identifiers for immune sequencing clone quantification. In TCRdb, the PCR reads were re-called with MiXCR into one record per CDR3 protein. The sample consists of roughly 100,000 distinct CDR3 sequences, about 35% of them appearing once. The sequenced material came from naive CD8+ T cells from blood, with Jurkat cell RNA spiked in. Subset here: FACS-sorted CD8+CD4-CCR7+CD45RA+ naive T cells. The receptor source for this set is a human donor in good health. Some libraries in this study had Jurkat cell RNA spiked in.

This clonotype was seen only a few times. The rearrangement joins TRBV7-3 to TRBJ2-2; no definite D call. This CDR3 region has 15 residues. Germline CDR1 SGHTA, CDR2 FQGTGA. V lost 1 base, J lost 0 bases, and 6 bases lay in between. The CDR3 is CASSLMGTNTGELFF. The CDR3 DNA is TGTGCCAGCAGCTTAATGGGCACGAACACCGGGGAGCTGTTTTTT.

Ten or more counts support this clonotype. The gene calls are TRBV7-2 and TRBJ2-7; no clear D gene. The germline CDR1 and CDR2 sequences are SGHTA and FQGNSA. V dropped 5 bases and J dropped 3 bases, with 8 bases sitting between them. The CDR3 has 12 residues. The chain's CDR3 is CASSLGDYEQYF. CDR3 in DNA: TGTGCCAGCAGCCTAGGCGACTACGAGCAGTACTTC. Full variable domain (missing parts from reference TRBV7-2 and TRBJ2-7): GAGVSQSPSNKVTEKGKDVELRCDPISGHTALYWYRQSLGQGLEFLIYFQGNSAPDKSGLPSDRFSAERTGGSVSTLTIQRTQQEDSAVYLCASSLGDYEQYFGPGTRLTVT.

About this clonotype itself: Being one base from a much bigger clone, this may be a read error. The chain employs TRBV10-2 and TRBJ2-3, with a tentative D call TRBD2 (6 bases). In germline, CDR1 is WSHSY, CDR2 SAAADI. Trimming left V 8 bases short and J 1 base short, with 13 bases between. The CDR3 is made up of 14 amino acids. CDR3 nucleotide sequence: TGCGCCAGCGCGGGGACTGGCGGCACAGATACGCAGTATTTT. Amino acid sequence: CASAGTGGTDTQYF.

The chain combines TRBV28 with TRBJ2-7, with 7 bases matching TRBD2. The CDR3 runs 15 residues. V was pared by 7 bases and J by 1 base, with 10 bases of the junction left unmatched. Germline values: CDR1 MDHEN, CDR2 SYDVKM. CDR3 protein: CASILIGTKSYEQYF. The DNA for the CDR3 is TGTGCCAGCATTTTGATAGGGACTAAATCCTACGAGCAGTACTTC.

This clonotype was observed a few times. The chain couples TRBV13 to TRBJ2-5; 12 positions agree with TRBD2. Trimming took 6 bases from V and 2 from J; bases not matched to a gene: 7. The CDR3 runs to 16 residues. CDR1 and CDR2 from the germline V gene are PRHDT and FYEKMQ (reference sequence). Written as DNA, the CDR3 is TGTGCCAGCAGTCATCTAGCGGGAGGGCATCAAGAGACCCAGTACTTC. It encodes CASSHLAGGHQETQYF.

This clonotype was detected only a few times. An end of the junction differs from the germline gene, which may be a read error. This chain connects TRBV28 to TRBJ2-3; either TRBD1 or TRBD2 may supply D (5 bases each). The CDR3 contains 14 residues. Germline CDR1 MDHEN, CDR2 SYDVKM. The DNA of the CDR3 is TGTGCCAGCAGTTCAGCGGAGAGCACAGGTACGCAGTATTTT. Protein: CASSSAESTGTQYF.

The chain joins TRBV20-1 to TRBJ2-3; 7 nucleotides match TRBD2. The CDR3 has 15 amino acids. Germline trimming cut 7 bases from V and 5 bases from J; bases unmatched to any gene: 15. Germline V gives CDR1 DFQATT, CDR2 SNEGSKA (reference sequence). For the CDR3, the DNA is TGCAGTGGCAGAGAGGAGGGAGGGCCGATAGATACGCAGTATTTT. Translating it yields CSGREEGGPIDTQYF.